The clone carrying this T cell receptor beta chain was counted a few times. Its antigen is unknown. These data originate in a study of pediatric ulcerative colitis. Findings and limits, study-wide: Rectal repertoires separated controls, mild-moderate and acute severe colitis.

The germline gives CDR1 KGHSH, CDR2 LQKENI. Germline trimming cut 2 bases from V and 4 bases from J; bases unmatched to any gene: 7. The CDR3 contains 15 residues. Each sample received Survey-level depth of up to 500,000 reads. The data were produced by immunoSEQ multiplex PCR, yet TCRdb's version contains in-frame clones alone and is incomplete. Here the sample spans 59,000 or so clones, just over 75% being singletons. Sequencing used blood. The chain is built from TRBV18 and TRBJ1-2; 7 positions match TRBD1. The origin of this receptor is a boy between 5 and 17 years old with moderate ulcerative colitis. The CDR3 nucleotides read TGTGCCAGCTCACCATCCGGACAGGACCGCTATGGCTACACCTTC. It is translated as CASSPSGQDRYGYTF.